This TCR beta chain was profiled in a study of cytomegalovirus exposure and HLA in healthy donors. Overall study findings and caveats: Earlier analysis found most TCR beta V segments productive about 87% or about 30% of the time. Most CMV-associated TCR beta chains were later found to appear HLA-restricted. Many donors carried some public TCRs, although rarity characterized most TCR sequences.

In its sample, this clone was seen once. Its antigen remains unknown. The PCR used 60 Vbeta and 13 Jbeta primers. Assay used: immunoSEQ multiplex PCR; TCRdb lists only in-frame clones, some missing. The sample lists 100,000 to 150,000 clones; roughly 81% were seen once. The specimen sequenced was PBMCs. The sequence derives from a woman aged 25-40 years in good health and CMV-seronegative.

For the CDR3, the DNA is TGTGCCAGCAGCGATAACAGGGATCCCTACGAGCAGTACTTC. It codes for CASSDNRDPYEQYF. V gene TRBV5-6 combines with J gene TRBJ2-7; D possibly corresponds to TRBD1 (6 bases). Trimming removed 4 bases from V and 2 bases from J, with 13 bases in between. The CDR3 covers 14 residues. Germline-derived CDR1 and CDR2 are SGHDT and YYEEEE.